This paragraph reports one T cell receptor beta chain. This specimen belongs to a study of Ad26.COV2.S vaccination and SARS-CoV-2 variants. The wider study: The Ad26.COV2.S arm of the COV1001 trial was where the donor was placed.

Produced via immunoSEQ multiplex PCR; TCRdb's table is partial and in-frame only. Among 350,000 to 500,000 clones listed, about 91% were seen once. Treatment reported: roughly 20 received Ad26.COV2.S at low or high dose, single or two shots; 5 received placebo; per-sample allocation not given. After the first vaccine or placebo injection, samples were drawn on day 63. This person who donated was an adult of 18-55 years in Boston. This CDR3 spans 11 amino acids. Germline CDR1 reads SNHLY; CDR2 reads FYNNEI. V lost 6 bases and J 4 bases, leaving 7 bases between the germline ends. This clonotype was obtained from a person aged 18-65 years who received the Ad26.COV2.S COVID-19 vaccine or a placebo. This specimen was peripheral blood, taken in a trial of Ad26.COV2.S vaccine versus placebo. V gene TRBV2 combines with J gene TRBJ2-7, with D unclear. CDR3 in amino acids: CASREFYEQYV. The CDR3 coding sequence is TGTGCCAGCAGGGAATTTTACGAGCAGTACGTC.